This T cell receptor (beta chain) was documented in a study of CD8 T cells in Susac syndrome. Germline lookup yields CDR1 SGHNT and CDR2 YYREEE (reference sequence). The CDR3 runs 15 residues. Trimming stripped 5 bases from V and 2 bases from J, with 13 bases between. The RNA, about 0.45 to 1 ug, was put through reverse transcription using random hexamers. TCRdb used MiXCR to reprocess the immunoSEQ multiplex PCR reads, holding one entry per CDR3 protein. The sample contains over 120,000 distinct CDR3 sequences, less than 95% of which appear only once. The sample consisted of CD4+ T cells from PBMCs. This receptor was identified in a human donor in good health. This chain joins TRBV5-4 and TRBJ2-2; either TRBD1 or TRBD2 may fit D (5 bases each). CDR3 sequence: CASRRADTNTGELFF. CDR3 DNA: TGTGCCAGCAGACGAGCGGACACCAACACCGGGGAGCTGTTTTTT.